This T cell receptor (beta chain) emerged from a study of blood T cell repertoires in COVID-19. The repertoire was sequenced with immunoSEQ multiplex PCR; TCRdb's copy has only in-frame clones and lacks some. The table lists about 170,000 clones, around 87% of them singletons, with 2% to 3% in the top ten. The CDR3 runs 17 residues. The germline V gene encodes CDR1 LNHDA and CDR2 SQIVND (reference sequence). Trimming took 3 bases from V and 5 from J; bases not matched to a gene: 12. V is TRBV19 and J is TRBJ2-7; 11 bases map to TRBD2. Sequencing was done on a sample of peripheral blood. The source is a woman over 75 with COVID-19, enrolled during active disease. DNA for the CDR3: TGTGCCAGTAGTATCCGAACACTAGCGGGAGTGTACGACGAGCAGTACTTC. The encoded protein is CASSIRTLAGVYDEQYF.